The 9 T cell receptor beta chains presented below share a single source sample, sequenced in a study of blood T cells in healthy people across ages. A J-beta primer mix and a sample-barcoded 5' primer were used in a second PCR of about 7 to 11 cycles. TCRdb reprocessed the 5' RACE reads via MiXCR and lists one record per CDR3 protein. The table includes about 1.6 million distinct CDR3 sequences, almost 35% detected once. The sample was blood. All receptors come from a woman aged 25 to 45 in good health.

There are many counts of this clonotype. This chain joins TRBV10-3 and TRBJ2-5; D is perhaps TRBD1 (5 bases). The CDR3 loop spans 14 amino acids. CDR1 is ENHRY and CDR2 is SYGVKD in the germline V gene. V was trimmed by 0 bases and J by 7 bases, leaving 12 bases between them. The CDR3 spells CAISESQGVGTQYF. The DNA for the CDR3 is TGTGCCATCAGTGAGTCGCAAGGGGTCGGGACCCAGTACTTC.

This clonotype was counted between two and nine times. One base away lies a much larger clone, so this may be a sequencing read error. CDR3 sequence reads: CSAMLREGWTDTRYF. CDR3 DNA sequence: TGCAGTGCTATGTTGCGGGAGGGATGGACAGATACGCGGTATTTT. The chain combines TRBV20-1 with TRBJ2-3; 9 bases agree with TRBD2. Germline V gene sequence: CDR1 DFQATT, CDR2 SNEGSKA (reference sequence). This CDR3 region has 15 residues.

In its sample, this clonotype was seen once. A much larger clonotype is one base distant, so this may be a read error. The rearrangement links TRBV10-3 to TRBJ2-7, with a weak D call TRBD2 (6 bases). Germline V CDR1 and CDR2: ENHRY, SYGVKD. The CDR3 consists of 13 residues. The V end was cut by 8 bases, the J end by 5 bases, with 16 bases between. The CDR3 is CAIGAGRKNEQYF. DNA of the CDR3: TGTGCCATCGGGGCAGGGAGGAAGAACGAGCAGTACTTC.

This clonotype was found a few times. The CDR3 protein is CASGTGGFYEQYF. The CDR3 DNA is TGTGCCAGCGGGACAGGGGGTTTTTACGAGCAGTACTTC. The V and J genes are TRBV28 and TRBJ2-7; 11 bases line up with TRBD1. The CDR3 sequence is 13 residues long. J gave up 4 bases and V 8 bases, and 4 bases lay outside the gene matches. The germline CDR1 and CDR2 sequences are MDHEN and SYDVKM.

This chain uses TRBV5-1 with TRBJ2-3, with D uncertain. The CDR3 loop spans 14 amino acids. Germline assignment: CDR1 SGHRS and CDR2 YFSETQ. V gave up 0 bases and J gave up 4 bases, with 9 bases separating them. This CDR3 is CASSLAEIPDTQYF. The CDR3 DNA sequence: TGCGCCAGCAGCTTGGCCGAGATACCAGATACGCAGTATTTT.

A note on this clonotype: Being one base from a much bigger clone, this may be a read error. This chain uses TRBV12-3 or TRBV12-4 with TRBJ1-5, with D perhaps TRBD1 (5 bases). CDR3 length equals 14 residues. The CDR3 DNA reads as TGTGCCAGCAGTTTGGGGGTATCCAATCAGCTCCAGCATTTT. As protein: CASSLGVSNQLQHF.

The V and J genes are TRBV19 and TRBJ2-7, with D possibly TRBD1 on 6 matching bases. Trimming removed 2 bases from V and 0 bases from J, with 14 bases in between. The CDR3 covers 16 residues. Germline CDR1 LNHDA, CDR2 SQIVND (reference sequence). The CDR3 sequence: CASSIFPTDSSYEQYF. As DNA, the CDR3 is TGTGCCAGTAGTATATTCCCGACGGACAGCTCCTACGAGCAGTACTTC. The whole variable domain, remainder taken from reference TRBV19 and TRBJ2-7, is DGGITQSPKYLFRKEGQNVTLSCEQNLNHDAMYWYRQDPGQGLRLIYYSQIVNDFQKGDIAEGYSVSREKKESFPLTVTSAQKNPTAFYLCASSIFPTDSSYEQYFGPGTRLTVT.

This CDR3 is CSARAGSSSTDTQYF. CDR3 sequence (DNA): TGCAGTGCTAGAGCGGGGTCTAGCAGCACAGATACGCAGTATTTT. V gene TRBV20-1 combines with J gene TRBJ2-3; tentative D call: TRBD2 (5 bases). Trimming took off 1 base at V and 0 bases at J, with 11 bases between the two ends. CDR3 size: 15 residues. CDR1 and CDR2 (germline): DFQATT, SNEGSKA (reference sequence).

This clonotype has at least ten counts. The CDR3 DNA sequence: TGTGCCAGCAGTTATCTGGATTCGGGGGATGAGCAGTTCTTC. Translation: CASSYLDSGDEQFF. J is TRBJ2-1 and V is TRBV6-5, with TRBD2 as a possible D gene (6 bases). V gave up 3 bases and J gave up 8 bases, with 14 bases separating them. Per germline, CDR1 MNHEY and CDR2 SVGAGI. The CDR3 runs to 14 residues.